Presented here are 20 T cell receptor beta chains from one specimen sequenced in a study of blood T cells in healthy people across ages. A second about 6 to 11 cycle PCR used barcoded and J-beta primers. MiXCR was run by TCRdb on the 5' RACE reads, yielding one entry per CDR3 protein. The data show some 760,000 distinct CDR3 sequences, with more than 20% seen just once and around 9.2% held by the top ten. These data were also reused for a study on T cells of mothers and their children.

The sequenced sample consisted of blood. These receptors all come from a boy aged 5-17 years in good health.

The rearrangement joins TRBV12-3 or TRBV12-4 to TRBJ2-1; perhaps TRBD1 as D (6 bases). V was cut by 0 bases and J by 7 bases, with 10 bases left in between. The CDR3 is 14 amino acids. The CDR3 bases are TGTGCCAGCAGTTTAGCGGGGGCCGTAAATGAGCAGTTCTTC. Protein: CASSLAGAVNEQFF.

Only a few counts were recorded for this clonotype. The chain is built from TRBV12-3 or TRBV12-4 and TRBJ1-1; D is possibly TRBD1 (6 bases). This CDR3 is built from 13 residues. V was shortened by 6 bases and J by 4 bases, with 12 bases between the two germline ends. The CDR3 sequence: CASRHRVLTEAFF. The CDR3 coding sequence is TGTGCCAGCAGACACAGGGTGCTCACTGAAGCTTTCTTT.

The gene calls are TRBV29-1 and TRBJ1-5; 7 bases are a match to TRBD1. The CDR3 is 14 amino acids. Germline V gene data show CDR1 as SQVTM and CDR2 as ANQGSEA. V shed 4 bases, J shed 0 bases, and the junction held 3 bases outside the gene matches. This CDR3 reads CSVGDSDSNQPQHF. In DNA, the CDR3 is TGCAGCGTTGGGGACAGTGATAGCAATCAGCCCCAGCATTTT.

This clonotype came up many times. Mismatch with germline at one junction end may stem from a read error. The rearrangement uses TRBV5-1 and TRBJ2-5; 8 bases align to TRBD1. This CDR3 comprises 14 residues. Germline loops: CDR1 SGHRS, CDR2 YFSETQ. This chain's CDR3 is CASSSGQGKETQYF. For the CDR3, the DNA is TGTGCCAGCAGCTCAGGACAGGGAAAAGAGACCCAGTACTTC.

V is TRBV6-5 and J is TRBJ1-2; TRBD1 is a possible D gene (6 bases). This CDR3 is built from 15 residues. The V end was cut by 7 bases, the J end by 7 bases, with 22 bases between. CDR1 MNHEY and CDR2 SVGAGI come from the germline V gene. The CDR3 protein is CASKGTRGILTGYTF. In nucleotides, the CDR3 is TGTGCCAGCAAGGGGACAAGGGGAATTTTAACTGGCTACACCTTC.

This clonotype was detected only a few times. The chain links TRBV20-1 to TRBJ2-4; TRBD2 matches at 11 bases. There are 15 residues in the CDR3. Trimming removed 5 bases from V and 1 base from J; junction bases left unmatched: 4. The germline gives CDR1 DFQATT, CDR2 SNEGSKA (reference sequence). The CDR3 DNA reads TGCAGTGCTCAGACTAGCGGGGATGCCAAAAACATTCAGTACTTC. It is translated as CSAQTSGDAKNIQYF.

This clonotype was seen a few times. This sequence joins TRBV7-2 and TRBJ2-5, with 7 positions matching TRBD2. Germline CDR1 and CDR2: SGHTA and FQGNSA. With V trimmed by 5 bases and J by 2 bases, 8 bases remained unmatched. The CDR3 has 15 residues. The CDR3 region has the DNA TGTGCCAGCAGCCCAGGCAGCGGGGTACAAGAGACCCAGTACTTC. Amino acids: CASSPGSGVQETQYF.

This clonotype has only a few counts. The gene calls are TRBV20-1 and TRBJ2-5, with 9 bases matching TRBD2. This CDR3 region has 17 residues. CDR1 and CDR2 from the germline V gene are DFQATT and SNEGSKA (reference sequence). V shed 2 bases, J shed 5 bases, and the junction held 15 bases outside the gene matches. CDR3 DNA sequence: TGCAGTGCTAGACCCTTCCTAGCGGGACTCCTCGGGGAGACCCAGTACTTC. The encoded protein is CSARPFLAGLLGETQYF.

This clonotype has just a few counts. CDR3 DNA sequence: TGTGCCAGCAGTCCGAGGACTAGCGGAGGCCTGAGAGAGCAGTTCTTC. Protein sequence: CASSPRTSGGLREQFF. The J gene is TRBJ2-1, the V gene TRBV6-2 or TRBV6-3; TRBD2 agrees at 10 bases. V shed 5 bases, J shed 10 bases, and the junction held 14 bases outside the gene matches. The CDR3 sequence is 16 residues long. Per the germline V gene, CDR1 is MNHEY and CDR2 is SVGEGT.

The chain combines TRBV9 with TRBJ2-5; possibly TRBD2 for D (7 bases). The tail of the sequence fits TRBJ2-1 better, so the J call may be wrong. The CDR3 is 16 residues long. The V gene's germline CDR1 is SGDLS and CDR2 YYNGEE. This CDR3 reads CASSVEAGGGGTEQFF. The CDR3 coding sequence is TGTGCCAGCAGCGTAGAGGCCGGAGGGGGAGGGACTGAGCAGTTCTTC.

The table lists this clonotype with a few counts. The chain uses TRBV15 and TRBJ2-2; D might be TRBD2 (5 bases). The germline CDR1 and CDR2 sequences are LNHNV and YYDKDF (reference sequence). The CDR3 is made up of 16 amino acids. V lost 0 bases and J 2 bases, leaving 10 bases between the germline ends. The DNA for the CDR3 is TGTGCCACCAGCAGAGATAACGGGGTTAACACCGGGGAGCTGTTTTTT. Its protein product is CATSRDNGVNTGELFF.

This chain joins TRBV10-3 and TRBJ2-5, with a weak D call TRBD1 (5 bases). Germline CDR1 ENHRY, CDR2 SYGVKD. V was clipped by 4 bases and J by 3 bases, with 9 bases between them. The CDR3 runs 13 residues. Written as DNA, the CDR3 is TGTGCCATCAGTGGACAGCCTGAAGAGACCCAGTACTTC. Its translation: CAISGQPEETQYF.

The V and J genes are TRBV7-9 and TRBJ2-4, with 12 bases matching TRBD1. The CDR3 has 14 residues. Germline values: CDR1 SEHNR, CDR2 FQNEAQ (reference sequence). V was clipped by 5 bases and J by 7 bases; unmatched bases: 3. CDR3 amino acids: CASSTGTGGNIQYF. CDR3 nucleotides: TGTGCCAGCAGCACCGGGACAGGGGGCAACATTCAGTACTTC.

This clonotype was recorded a few times. The rearrangement links TRBV7-9 to TRBJ2-5; D ambiguous. CDR1 is SEHNR, CDR2 FQNEAQ, per germline (reference sequence). This CDR3 contains 16 residues. V was pared by 4 bases and J by 1 base, with 16 bases between. In nucleotides, the CDR3 is TGTGCCAGCAGCTCGACAAGCCTTATTCCCCAAGAGACCCAGTACTTC. This gives the protein CASSSTSLIPQETQYF.

The genes are TRBV7-6 and TRBJ2-7, with TRBD1 as a possible D gene (6 bases). This CDR3 has 15 amino acids. V lost 5 bases, J lost 0 bases, and 14 bases lay in between. Germline V gene sequence: CDR1 SGHVS, CDR2 FNYEAQ. This CDR3 reads CASSTTRGGSYEQYF. The CDR3 DNA follows: TGTGCCAGCAGCACGACCAGGGGCGGCTCCTACGAGCAGTACTTC.

As for this clonotype: Because the CDR3 is missing its conserved closing phenylalanine or tryptophan, this is likely a read error. The gene calls are TRBV11-2 and TRBJ2-7; D uncertain. V was pared by 0 bases and J by 2 bases, with 11 bases between. CDR1 is SGHAT and CDR2 is FQNNGV in the germline V gene. CDR3 length: 15 residues. CDR3 region: CASSLEFVPTYEQYS. The CDR3 DNA follows: TGTGCCAGCAGCTTAGAATTCGTCCCCACCTACGAGCAGTACTCC.

This chain joins TRBV12-3 or TRBV12-4 and TRBJ2-3, with D maybe TRBD2 (6 bases). The CDR3 is made up of 15 amino acids. Deletions cut 3 bases from V and 4 bases from J, with 14 bases between. CDR3 region: CASSLGGLIADTQYF. The CDR3 DNA follows: TGTGCCAGCAGTTTGGGGGGACTGATCGCAGATACGCAGTATTTT.

The rearrangement joins TRBV20-1 to TRBJ1-2; TRBD1 matches 7 bases. The germline CDR1 and CDR2 sequences are DFQATT and SNEGSKA (reference sequence). The CDR3 loop spans 14 amino acids. The trim removed 1 base at V and 6 bases at J, leaving 8 bases unmatched. CDR3 loop: CSARAETGSHGYTF. The CDR3 nucleotides are TGCAGTGCTAGAGCGGAGACAGGGTCTCATGGCTACACCTTC.

This clonotype was seen a few times. The J gene is TRBJ2-7, the V gene TRBV5-5; D is unresolved. Trimming cost V 0 bases and J 2 bases, with 9 bases left between them. This CDR3 is built from 14 residues. The V gene's germline CDR1 is SGHKS and CDR2 YYEKEE (reference sequence). The CDR3 DNA follows: TGTGCCAGCAGCTTGGATTGGGTTGCCTACGAGCAGTACTTC. Translation gives CASSLDWVAYEQYF.

V and J are TRBV29-1 and TRBJ2-7, with D perhaps TRBD2 (5 bases). The CDR3 sequence is 13 residues long. The V end lost 4 bases, the J end lost 7 bases, and 17 bases lay between the germline ends. CDR1 SQVTM and CDR2 ANQGSEA come from the germline V gene. The CDR3 region has the DNA TGCAGCGTTGTGGGCCGTCTAGGCGGGGAGCAGTACTTC. Residues: CSVVGRLGGEQYF.